This T cell receptor (beta chain) was identified in a study of blood T cell repertoires in COVID-19. Study overall: Some COVID-19 samples were acute and others convalescent; all came from the United States, Italy and Spain. The cDNA or gDNA used as material had been derived from T cells, B-cell-depleted T cells, or PBMCs.

In the source study's methods: Cell counts per sample came from amplifying reference gene primers. Sequencing used immunoSEQ multiplex PCR; TCRdb keeps in-frame clones, though not all of them. Clonal size and the V and J genes are those of that table, whereas D and trimming came from the DNA. The table records tens of thousands of clones, 85% to 90% of them present only once. The germline V gene encodes CDR1 KGHSH and CDR2 LQKENI. J lost 5 bases, V lost 0 bases, and 0 bases had no gene match. CDR3 length equals 14 residues. The sample taken for sequencing was peripheral blood. The sequence derives from a human donor in a cohort sampled during active COVID-19. The rearrangement uses TRBV18 and TRBJ1-5, with 8 bases identical to TRBD1. For the CDR3, the DNA is TGTGCCAGCTCACCACCGGACAGGGATCAGCCCCAGCATTTT. As protein: CASSPPDRDQPQHF.